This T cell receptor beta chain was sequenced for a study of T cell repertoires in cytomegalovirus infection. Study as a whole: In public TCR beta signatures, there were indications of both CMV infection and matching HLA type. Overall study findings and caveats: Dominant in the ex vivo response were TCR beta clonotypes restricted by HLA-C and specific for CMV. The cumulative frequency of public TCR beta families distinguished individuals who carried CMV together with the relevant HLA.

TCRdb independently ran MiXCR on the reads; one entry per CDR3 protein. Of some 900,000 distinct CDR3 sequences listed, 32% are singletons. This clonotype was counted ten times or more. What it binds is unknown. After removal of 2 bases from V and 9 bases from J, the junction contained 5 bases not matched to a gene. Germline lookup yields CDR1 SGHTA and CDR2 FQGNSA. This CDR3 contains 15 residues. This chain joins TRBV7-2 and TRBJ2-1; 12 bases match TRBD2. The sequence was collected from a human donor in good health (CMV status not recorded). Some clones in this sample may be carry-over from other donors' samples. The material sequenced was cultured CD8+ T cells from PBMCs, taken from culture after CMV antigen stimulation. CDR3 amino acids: CASSLLLAGGIEQFF. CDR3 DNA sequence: TGTGCCAGCAGCTTACTGCTAGCGGGGGGGATTGAGCAGTTCTTC. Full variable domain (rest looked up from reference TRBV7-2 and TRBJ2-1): GAGVSQSPSNKVTEKGKDVELRCDPISGHTALYWYRQSLGQGLEFLIYFQGNSAPDKSGLPSDRFSAERTGGSVSTLTIQRTQQEDSAVYLCASSLLLAGGIEQFFGPGTRLTVL.